Below are 28 T cell receptor beta chains sequenced from a single sample in a study of regulatory T cells in long-lasting Graves disease. The TCR beta library used iRepertoire HTBI primers with Arm-PCR amplification of CDR3. TCRdb recomputed calls from the multiplex PCR reads with MiXCR, one row per CDR3 protein. The sample includes 400,000 to 500,000 distinct CDR3 sequences, approximately 16% of them seen just once. Indicated time point: newly diagnosed GD, antithyroid drugs for less than 3 months. From RNA extracted from PBMCs, the TCR library was made. These same data were also listed under a study on T cells in Graves' hyperthyroidism and ophthalmopathy.

The sample here was peripheral blood mononuclear cells (PBMCs), taken at new diagnosis, from a patient treated with antithyroid drugs. These receptor sequences come from a woman aged 18-29 years with Graves disease.

Worth noting for this clonotype: Mismatch with germline at one junction end may stem from a read error. V and J are TRBV7-7 and TRBJ2-7; 8 bases are a match to TRBD1. Germline assignment: CDR1 SSHAT and CDR2 FNYEAQ (reference sequence). The length of the CDR3 is 13 residues. CDR3 sequence (DNA): TGTGCTAGCAGCTTAGAGACAGGGGCCGAGCAGTACTTC. Its protein product is CASSLETGAEQYF.

The rearrangement uses TRBV12-3 or TRBV12-4 and TRBJ2-7; 9 nucleotides match TRBD1. The CDR3 is 15 residues long. With V trimmed by 4 bases and J by 1 base, 5 bases remained unmatched. The CDR3 region has the DNA TGTGCCAGCAGTTACCGGGACAGGGAATCCTACGAGCAGTACTTC. Translation gives CASSYRDRESYEQYF.

This clonotype was seen repeatedly, ten times or more. The chain combines TRBV28 with TRBJ2-2, with TRBD2 matching over 11 bases. The CDR3 is made up of 17 amino acids. Germline assignment: CDR1 MDHEN and CDR2 SYDVKM. J lost 6 bases, V lost 6 bases, and 12 bases had no gene match. CDR3 DNA: TGTGCCAGCAGGCCACCTACACTAGCGGGAGAGGCCGGGGAGCTGTTTTTT. Amino acids: CASRPPTLAGEAGELFF.

The chain couples TRBV27 to TRBJ2-3, with D unresolved. V was shortened by 8 bases and J by 2 bases, with 11 bases between the two germline ends. Germline CDR1 is MNHEY and CDR2 is SMNVEV (reference sequence). The length of the CDR3 is 13 residues. CDR3 sequence: CASSILSTDTQYF. The CDR3 DNA is TGTGCCAGCTCCATCCTCTCCACAGATACGCAGTATTTT.

The gene calls are TRBV19 and TRBJ1-2; a possible D gene is TRBD1 (6 bases). With 7 bases removed from V and 8 bases from J, the gap between germline ends came to 14 bases. Looked up from germline, CDR1 is LNHDA and CDR2 is SQIVND (reference sequence). The CDR3 has 12 amino acids. CDR3 nucleotides: TGTGCCAGTAATCCGACAGGATACGGCTACACCTTC. Translating it yields CASNPTGYGYTF.

This clonotype was seen a handful of times. The rearrangement links TRBV19 to TRBJ2-1, with TRBD2 matching over 9 bases. The V gene's germline CDR1 is LNHDA and CDR2 SQIVND (reference sequence). The J segment lost 0 bases and the V segment lost 4 bases, leaving 4 bases of the junction unmatched. The CDR3 has 16 amino acids. CDR3 sequence reads: CASSNRLAVSYNEQFF. The CDR3 DNA follows: TGTGCCAGTAGTAACCGACTAGCGGTCTCCTACAATGAGCAGTTCTTC.

This clonotype was counted ten times or more. The CDR3 is CASSSGWTGSYNEQFF. DNA for the CDR3: TGTGCCAGCAGCTCAGGTTGGACAGGGAGCTACAATGAGCAGTTCTTC. The chain combines TRBV7-2 with TRBJ2-1; TRBD1 aligns across 8 bases. This CDR3 has 16 residues. From germline, CDR1 is SGHTA and CDR2 FQGNSA. The V segment lost 4 bases and the J segment 3 bases; nucleotides outside the gene matches: 8. Variable domain in full (rest from reference TRBV7-2 and TRBJ2-1): GAGVSQSPSNKVTEKGKDVELRCDPISGHTALYWYRQSLGQGLEFLIYFQGNSAPDKSGLPSDRFSAERTGGSVSTLTIQRTQQEDSAVYLCASSSGWTGSYNEQFFGPGTRLTVL.

The chain uses TRBV4-1 and TRBJ1-5; D unclear. This CDR3 has 15 residues. V gave up 4 bases and J gave up 3 bases, with 13 bases separating them. Germline values: CDR1 MGHRA, CDR2 YSYEKL. In DNA, the CDR3 is TGCGCCAGCAGCCTCTTCGGCGGATTCAATCAGCCCCAGCATTTT. Protein product: CASSLFGGFNQPQHF.

This clonotype has just a few counts. The V gene is TRBV27, the J gene TRBJ2-3; 8 bases are a match to TRBD1. V dropped 6 bases and J dropped 6; count of bases not matched to a gene: 11. The CDR3 is 15 amino acids. Germline V gives CDR1 MNHEY, CDR2 SMNVEV (reference sequence). The CDR3 bases are TGTGCCAGCAGCCGAACAGACAGGGGTCCGGATACGCAGTATTTT. Encoded protein: CASSRTDRGPDTQYF.

Here the CDR3 DNA reads TGTGCCAGCAGCAGGGGGCAGGGTTCTCGGACGCAGTATTTT. The encoded protein is CASSRGQGSRTQYF. The rearrangement links TRBV5-6 to TRBJ2-3; 7 nucleotides agree with TRBD1. The V gene end was trimmed by 4 bases and the J gene end by 9 bases; junction bases not matched to a gene: 11. This CDR3 is built from 14 residues. Germline lookup yields CDR1 SGHDT and CDR2 YYEEEE.

This clonotype has a count of ten or more. CDR3 sequence reads: CASSFQQYQPQHF. The CDR3 nucleotides are TGTGCCAGCAGTTTCCAACAGTATCAGCCCCAGCATTTT. The chain couples TRBV6-5 to TRBJ1-5; no definite D call. CDR1 is MNHEY and CDR2 is SVGAGI in the germline V gene. This CDR3 region has 13 residues. V lost 4 bases, J lost 5 bases, and 9 bases lay in between.

In this sample, this clonotype turned up many times. This chain connects TRBV30 to TRBJ1-5; D is uncertain. V dropped 3 bases and J dropped 7 bases, with 13 bases sitting between them. The CDR3 is made up of 13 amino acids. Germline V CDR1 and CDR2: GTSNPN, SVGIG (reference sequence). The CDR3 DNA is TGTGCCTGGAGGGTACGGGAGGGACAGCCCCAGCATTTT. It specifies CAWRVREGQPQHF.

This clonotype was counted many times. The rearrangement links TRBV28 to TRBJ1-5, with a weak D call TRBD1 (5 bases). Germline loops: CDR1 MDHEN, CDR2 SYDVKM. The CDR3 is made up of 17 amino acids. Deletions cut 4 bases from V and 5 bases from J, with 21 bases between. The CDR3 protein is CASSYRRDPLRHQPQHF. The CDR3 nucleotides read TGTGCCAGCAGTTATCGGAGGGACCCCCTCCGCCATCAGCCCCAGCATTTT.

The chain uses TRBV29-1 and TRBJ2-1; possible D gene TRBD2, 5 bases. The CDR3 runs to 13 residues. V was pared by 4 bases and J by 9 bases, with 16 bases between. Looked up from germline, CDR1 is SQVTM and CDR2 is ANQGSEA. The CDR3 DNA sequence: TGCAGCGTTGCGCCCGTCGTACGGGGTGAGCAGTTCTTC. Translation: CSVAPVVRGEQFF.

The rearrangement joins TRBV9 to TRBJ2-3, with 11 bases that match TRBD1. This CDR3 spans 13 amino acids. The J segment lost 7 bases and the V segment lost 4 bases, leaving 2 bases of the junction unmatched. Germline assignment: CDR1 SGDLS and CDR2 YYNGEE. The CDR3 region has the DNA TGTGCCAGCAGCCGGGACAGGGGGAATACGCAGTATTTT. Amino acid sequence: CASSRDRGNTQYF.

This clonotype has a handful of counts. The gene calls are TRBV7-6 and TRBJ2-1, with 7 bases identical to TRBD2. The CDR3 has 15 amino acids. V lost 7 bases and J lost 5; bases outside the gene matches: 11. Germline values: CDR1 SGHVS, CDR2 FNYEAQ. The DNA for the CDR3 is TGTGCCAGCACCCTTGGCGGGAGTCCTCACAATGAGCAGTTCTTC. Protein sequence: CASTLGGSPHNEQFF.

The genes are TRBV3-1 and TRBJ2-5, with D maybe TRBD2 (5 bases). CDR1 and CDR2 (germline): LGHDT, YNNKEL (reference sequence). The CDR3 spans 13 residues. V lost 4 bases to trimming and J lost 4 bases, with 10 bases between them. DNA for the CDR3: TGTGCCAGCAGCCGCCTGCGGGCAGAGACCCAGTACTTC. Translating it yields CASSRLRAETQYF.

The chain links TRBV19 to TRBJ1-1; tentative D call: TRBD1 (6 bases). The germline V gene has CDR1 LNHDA and CDR2 SQIVND (reference sequence). Trimming removed 5 bases from V and 6 bases from J, with 16 bases in between. This CDR3 has 14 residues. CDR3 amino acids: CASSPRGGNSEAFF. CDR3 in DNA: TGTGCCAGTAGTCCTAGGGGGGGCAACTCTGAAGCTTTCTTT. The complete variable domain, with remaining parts taken from reference TRBV19 and TRBJ1-1, reads DGGITQSPKYLFRKEGQNVTLSCEQNLNHDAMYWYRQDPGQGLRLIYYSQIVNDFQKGDIAEGYSVSREKKESFPLTVTSAQKNPTAFYLCASSPRGGNSEAFFGQGTRLTVV.

This clonotype was counted ten times or more. V gene TRBV19 combines with J gene TRBJ2-7; TRBD2 agrees at 14 bases. Germline V gene sequence: CDR1 LNHDA, CDR2 SQIVND (reference sequence). The CDR3 contains 19 residues. V shed 3 bases and J 4 bases; nucleotides not matched to a gene: 14. Written as DNA, the CDR3 is TGTGCCAGTAGTATGCAAAGTCCGGGACTAGCGGGAGTTATTTACGAGCAGTACTTC. As protein: CASSMQSPGLAGVIYEQYF.

This clonotype occurred many times. V is TRBV20-1 and J is TRBJ2-1, with 10 positions matching TRBD2. This CDR3 has 17 amino acids. V lost 0 bases to trimming and J lost 4 bases; unmatched junction nucleotides: 9. The germline V gene encodes CDR1 DFQATT and CDR2 SNEGSKA (reference sequence). In DNA form, the CDR3 reads TGCAGTGCTAGAGACCTAATAGCGGGAGGCCTTTACAATGAGCAGTTCTTC. Encoded protein: CSARDLIAGGLYNEQFF.

This clonotype was seen a few times. The J gene is TRBJ2-5, the V gene TRBV3-1; D is unclear. V was pared by 3 bases and J by 5 bases, with 13 bases between. The CDR3 covers 14 residues. Germline V gene data show CDR1 as LGHDT and CDR2 as YNNKEL (reference sequence). Written as DNA, the CDR3 is TGTGCCAGCAGCCAGGTAGATTTAAGGGAGACCCAGTACTTC. Its translation is CASSQVDLRETQYF.

V is TRBV2 and J is TRBJ2-3; TRBD1 matches 9 bases. Trimming at V came to 8 bases and at J to 7 bases, leaving 13 bases not matched to a gene. This CDR3 contains 15 residues. Germline CDR1 SNHLY, CDR2 FYNNEI. This chain's CDR3 is CASGSPGQGAHTQYF. The CDR3 region has the DNA TGTGCCAGCGGAAGTCCGGGACAGGGAGCTCATACGCAGTATTTT.

CDR3 DNA: TGTGCCAGCAGTGAATCGAACTCTCAGCCAATCTATGGCTACACCTTC. It codes for CASSESNSQPIYGYTF. The rearrangement joins TRBV6-2 or TRBV6-3 to TRBJ1-2; no firm D call. In germline, CDR1 is MNHEY, CDR2 SVGEGT. V was shortened by 5 bases and J by 4 bases, with 20 bases between the two germline ends. The CDR3 totals 16 residues.

The CDR3 here is CASSLERGRTGNTIYF. Written as DNA, the CDR3 is TGTGCCAGCAGCTTAGAGAGGGGGAGAACTGGAAACACCATATATTTT. The rearrangement uses TRBV11-3 and TRBJ1-3, with a possible D match to TRBD1 (6 bases). Germline V gene sequence: CDR1 SGHNT, CDR2 YENEEA. The CDR3 is made up of 16 amino acids. V was shortened by 0 bases and J by 2 bases, with 11 bases between the two germline ends.

DNA of the CDR3: TGTGCCAGTAGTATTACACAACAGGGGGGAACTGAAGCTTTCTTT. Its protein product is CASSITQQGGTEAFF. This chain joins TRBV19 and TRBJ1-1, with 8 bases fitting TRBD1. V lost 3 bases to trimming and J lost 5 bases; unmatched junction nucleotides: 8. The length of the CDR3 is 15 residues. The germline V gene has CDR1 LNHDA and CDR2 SQIVND (reference sequence). Drawing the rest from reference TRBV19 and TRBJ1-1, the complete variable domain is DGGITQSPKYLFRKEGQNVTLSCEQNLNHDAMYWYRQDPGQGLRLIYYSQIVNDFQKGDIAEGYSVSREKKESFPLTVTSAQKNPTAFYLCASSITQQGGTEAFFGQGTRLTVV.

This clonotype was recorded many times. The rearrangement joins TRBV6-2 or TRBV6-3 to TRBJ2-7; D is unresolved. Germline values: CDR1 MNHEY, CDR2 SVGEGT. Deletions cut 0 bases from V and 6 bases from J, with 6 bases between. The CDR3 length is 12 residues. Here the CDR3 DNA reads TGTGCCAGCAGTTACTCTGGCTTCGAGCAGTACTTC. Amino acids: CASSYSGFEQYF.

The rearrangement uses TRBV4-3 and TRBJ1-2; D is unresolved. The CDR3 has 15 residues. V gave up 0 bases and J gave up 4 bases, with 12 bases separating them. Germline loops: CDR1 LGHNA, CDR2 YSLEER. CDR3 sequence: CASSQDKEGPYGYTF. The CDR3 coding sequence is TGCGCCAGCAGCCAAGATAAGGAGGGCCCCTATGGCTACACCTTC.

This rearrangement joins TRBV7-9 to TRBJ2-2, with 9 nucleotides matching TRBD1. Trimming removed 2 bases from V and 4 bases from J; junction bases left unmatched: 5. In germline, CDR1 is SEHNR, CDR2 FQNEAQ (reference sequence). This CDR3 contains 16 residues. The CDR3 sequence is CASSLLGTGFTGELFF. CDR3 nucleotides: TGTGCCAGCAGCTTACTCGGGACAGGGTTCACCGGGGAGCTGTTTTTT.